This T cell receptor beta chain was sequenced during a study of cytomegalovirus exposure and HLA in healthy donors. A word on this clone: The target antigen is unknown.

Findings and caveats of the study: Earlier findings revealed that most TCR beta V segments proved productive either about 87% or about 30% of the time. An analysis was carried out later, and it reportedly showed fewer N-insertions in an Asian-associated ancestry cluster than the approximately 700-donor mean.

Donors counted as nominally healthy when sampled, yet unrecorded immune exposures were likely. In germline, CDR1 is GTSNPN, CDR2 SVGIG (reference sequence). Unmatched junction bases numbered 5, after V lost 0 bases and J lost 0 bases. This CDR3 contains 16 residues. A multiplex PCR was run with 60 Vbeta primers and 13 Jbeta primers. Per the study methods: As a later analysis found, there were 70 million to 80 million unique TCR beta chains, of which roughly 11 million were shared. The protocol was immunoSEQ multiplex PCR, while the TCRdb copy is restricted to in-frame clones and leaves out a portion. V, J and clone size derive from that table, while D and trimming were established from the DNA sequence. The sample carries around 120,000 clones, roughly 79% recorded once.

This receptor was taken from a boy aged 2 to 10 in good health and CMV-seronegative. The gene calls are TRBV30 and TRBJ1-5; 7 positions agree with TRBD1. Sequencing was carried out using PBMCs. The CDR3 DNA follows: TGTGCCTGGAGTGTAAAGGGACAGTTTAGCAATCAGCCCCAGCATTTT. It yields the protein CAWSVKGQFSNQPQHF.